These T cell receptor beta chains were read from a single sample in a study of regulatory T cells in long-lasting Graves disease. In TCRdb, the multiplex PCR reads were re-called with MiXCR into one record per CDR3 protein. The sample gives approximately 440,000 distinct CDR3 sequences, about a quarter of which show up once; approximately 28% is in the top ten. The source was peripheral blood mononuclear cells (PBMCs), collected when the disease was refractory, from a patient treated with antithyroid drugs. The receptors were sampled from a female donor with Graves disease. The CDR3 runs from the conserved cysteine through the conserved F or W. The order of the fields is clone size, D gene, V gene, J gene, CDR3 protein, CDR3 DNA. The D gene is left open where the match is weak. Some rows mark clone size as missing; the rest say once, few, many or name a class of expanded clone.

NA	NA	TRBV7-2	TRBJ1-2	CASSYGTFTNYGYTF	TGTGCCAGCAGCTACGGGACTTTTACCAACTATGGCTACACCTTC
NA	TRBD1	TRBV20-1	TRBJ1-1	CSARSGQGIEAFF	TGCAGTGCTAGATCCGGACAGGGGATAGAAGCTTTCTTT
NA	NA	TRBV7-8	TRBJ2-3	CASSGTGHPTRADTQYF	TGTGCCAGCAGCGGGACGGGACACCCGACGAGAGCAGATACGCAGTATTTT
many	NA	TRBV20-1	TRBJ1-5	CSARRQSTNQPQHF	TGCAGTGCTAGGAGACAGTCTACGAATCAGCCCCAGCATTTT
few	TRBD1	TRBV12-3/TRBV12-4	TRBJ2-6	CASTGQARSGANVLTF	TGTGCCAGCACTGGACAGGCCCGCTCTGGGGCCAACGTCCTGACTTTC
few	NA	TRBV18	TRBJ1-2	CASSQLRDTLMSGYTF	TGTGCCAGCTCGCAGCTCCGGGACACCCTTATGAGTGGCTACACCTTC
NA	NA	TRBV27	TRBJ2-3	CASSLMAGAASTDTQYF	TGTGCCAGCAGTTTAATGGCAGGCGCAGCCAGCACAGATACGCAGTATTTT
many	NA	TRBV12-3/TRBV12-4	TRBJ1-1	CASSLRFRFSMNTEAFF	TGTGCCAGCAGTTTACGGTTTCGGTTTTCGATGAACACTGAAGCTTTCTTT
NA	NA	TRBV19	TRBJ1-2	CASSIDLLGANYGYTF	TGTGCCAGTAGTATAGATCTCCTGGGGGCTAACTATGGCTACACCTTC
NA	TRBD2	TRBV6-2/TRBV6-3	TRBJ2-7	CASTDQKVAGPLGEQYF	TGTGCCAGCACTGACCAGAAGGTAGCGGGCCCTCTAGGTGAGCAGTACTTC
many	TRBD2	TRBV20-1	TRBJ2-5	CSARDRGVQETQYF	TGCAGTGCTAGAGATCGGGGGGTCCAAGAGACCCAGTACTTC
few	NA	TRBV6-1	TRBJ2-3	CASSAWETDTQYF	TGTGCCAGCAGTGCTTGGGAGACAGATACGCAGTATTTT
NA	NA	TRBV30	TRBJ1-1	CAWRPDTVRTEAFF	TGTGCCTGGAGACCAGACACAGTCCGGACTGAAGCTTTCTTT
NA	NA	TRBV2	TRBJ2-7	CASRELQNEQYF	TGTGCCAGCAGGGAACTACAGAACGAGCAGTACTTC
many	TRBD2	TRBV27	TRBJ2-4	CASSLVSSGKNIQYF	TGTGCCAGCAGTTTAGTGTCTAGCGGAAAAAACATTCAGTACTTC
NA	TRBD1	TRBV5-1	TRBJ1-1	CASNLGPGTGTSAFF	TGCGCCAGCAACTTGGGTCCCGGGACAGGGACGAGTGCTTTCTTT
many	TRBD1	TRBV28	TRBJ2-5	CASSLTGTGRDSIQETQYF	TGTGCCAGCAGTTTAACCGGGACAGGGAGGGACTCGATACAAGAGACCCAGTACTTC
many	NA	TRBV28	TRBJ2-5	CASSLGPWELKSQYF	TGTGCCAGCAGTTTGGGCCCCTGGGAGTTGAAGTCCCAGTACTTC
few	TRBD1	TRBV7-2	TRBJ1-5	CASSVGQTSNQPQHF	TGTGCCAGCAGCGTGGGACAGACTAGCAATCAGCCCCAGCATTTT
few	NA	TRBV24-1	TRBJ2-5	CATSGLAGKTQYF	TGTGCCACCAGTGGACTCGCGGGAAAGACCCAGTACTTC
NA	NA	TRBV3-1	TRBJ1-1	CASKFGRNTEAFF	TGTGCCAGCAAGTTCGGACGGAACACTGAAGCTTTCTTT
few	TRBD1	TRBV6-5	TRBJ1-2	CASSYSGRGSARGYTF	TGTGCCAGCAGTTACTCGGGCAGGGGGTCGGCGAGGGGGTACACCTTC
many	NA	TRBV27	TRBJ2-7	CASIPGQSTYEQYF	TGTGCCAGCATCCCCGGACAGAGTACCTACGAGCAGTACTTC
few	NA	TRBV5-5	TRBJ1-1	CASSLVLYQQGGKGTEAFF	TGTGCCAGCAGCTTGGTTCTCTACCAACAGGGAGGTAAGGGGACTGAAGCTTTCTTT
NA	NA	TRBV3-1	TRBJ1-1	CASSLGGFEAFF	TGTGCCAGCAGCCTAGGGGGGTTTGAAGCTTTCTTT
NA	NA	TRBV12-3/TRBV12-4	TRBJ2-1	CASSLFGAGYNEQFF	TGTGCCAGCAGTTTATTTGGGGCTGGCTACAATGAGCAGTTCTTC
NA	NA	TRBV6-2/TRBV6-3	TRBJ2-3	CASSYSGGITDTQYF	TGTGCCAGCAGTTACTCGGGGGGAATCACAGATACGCAGTATTTT
many	NA	TRBV28	TRBJ1-6	CASSSGGGGRYNSPLHF	TGTGCCAGCAGTTCAGGTGGGGGGGGAAGATATAATTCACCCCTCCACTTT
few	NA	TRBV11-2	TRBJ1-5	CASSLTDKSNQPQHF	TGTGCCAGCAGCCTGACAGATAAATCCAATCAGCCCCAGCATTTT
NA	TRBD1	TRBV14	TRBJ2-2	CASSRLGQGRTGELFF	TGTGCCAGCAGCCGACTGGGACAGGGGCGGACCGGGGAGCTGTTTTTT
few	NA	TRBV10-1	TRBJ1-1	CASSLQSWGPRNTEAFF	TGCGCCAGCAGTCTTCAATCATGGGGACCCAGGAACACTGAAGCTTTCTTT
NA	NA	TRBV5-1	TRBJ1-1	CASSSGEAEAFF	TGCGCCAGCAGCTCAGGGGAGGCTGAAGCTTTCTTT
NA	NA	TRBV4-2	TRBJ1-2	CASSQDQLGRGADYGYTF	TGTGCCAGCAGCCAAGATCAATTGGGCAGGGGAGCGGACTATGGCTACACCTTC
few	NA	TRBV6-1	TRBJ1-2	CASSSGQELFHGYTF	TGTGCCAGCAGTAGTGGCCAGGAACTCTTCCATGGCTACACCTTC
many	NA	TRBV7-2	TRBJ1-2	CASSLRLRDYGYTF	TGTGCCAGCAGCTTACGCCTGAGGGACTATGGCTACACCTTC
NA	NA	TRBV29-1	TRBJ2-4	CSVVFTRNLAKNIQYF	TGCAGCGTTGTGTTTACGCGAAACCTAGCCAAAAACATTCAGTACTTC
many	NA	TRBV28	TRBJ2-2	CASSLWDPAPSNTGELFF	TGTGCCAGCAGTTTATGGGACCCCGCTCCGTCGAACACCGGGGAGCTGTTTTTT
few	NA	TRBV2	TRBJ2-3	CASSQRVSTDTQYF	TGTGCCAGCAGTCAGCGGGTGAGCACAGATACGCAGTATTTT
NA	NA	TRBV5-1	TRBJ2-1	CASRRTGGSYNEQFF	TGCGCCAGCAGACGGACCGGGGGCTCCTACAATGAGCAGTTCTTC
NA	TRBD2	TRBV10-2	TRBJ2-7	CASRGLAGSAAYEQYF	TGCGCCAGCAGGGGACTAGCGGGAAGCGCGGCTTACGAGCAGTACTTC
NA	TRBD2	TRBV2	TRBJ2-1	CASESSGSNEQFF	TGTGCCAGCGAGTCTAGCGGAAGCAACGAGCAGTTCTTC
few	TRBD2	TRBV7-9	TRBJ2-7	CASSLGGTSGSQYEQYF	TGTGCCAGCAGCTTAGGGGGGACTAGCGGGAGTCAATACGAGCAGTACTTC
many	NA	TRBV2	TRBJ1-1	CASSETRESRAFF	TGTGCCAGCAGTGAAACCAGGGAAAGTCGAGCTTTCTTT